This passage covers 12 T cell receptor beta chains from one sample sequenced in a study of response to subunit inactivated influenza vaccine. TCRdb processed the RT-PCR reads anew with MiXCR; each CDR3 protein has one entry. The sample contains roughly 570,000 distinct CDR3 sequences, less than 15% of which appear only once. Sequencing used PBMCs from blood, obtained about 12 days after vaccination. These receptors came from a man aged 50-59 years who received an inactivated influenza vaccine.

This clonotype was seen more than once but under ten times. The chain is built from TRBV6-2 or TRBV6-3 and TRBJ2-1; 7 bases line up with TRBD2. The V gene's germline CDR1 is MNHEY and CDR2 SVGEGT. With 7 bases clipped from V and 6 bases from J, the junction kept 6 bases outside the gene matches. The CDR3 is made up of 13 amino acids. The DNA of the CDR3 is TGTGCCAGCAACTCGGGAGGCCTCAATGAGCAGTTCTTC. This encodes CASNSGGLNEQFF.

This clonotype was counted many times. The chain recombines TRBV4-1 with TRBJ1-2; 7 nucleotides agree with TRBD1. In germline, CDR1 is MGHRA, CDR2 YSYEKL. This CDR3 has 14 residues. J was trimmed by 10 bases and V by 2 bases; bases with no gene match: 10. The CDR3 protein is CASSQSEWTGDYTF. As DNA, the CDR3 is TGCGCCAGCAGCCAATCAGAGTGGACAGGCGACTACACCTTC.

The chain couples TRBV10-3 to TRBJ2-1; maybe TRBD1 (6 bases). The V gene's germline CDR1 is ENHRY and CDR2 SYGVKD. The CDR3 contains 14 residues. The V gene lost 5 bases and the J gene lost 9 bases, with 17 bases spanning the gap. The CDR3 loop is CAISTGLGEGEQFF. In nucleotides, the CDR3 is TGTGCCATCAGTACAGGGTTGGGAGAAGGTGAGCAGTTCTTC.

This clonotype has ten or more counts. The chain is built from TRBV6-5 and TRBJ1-1; unclear D gene. This CDR3 is built from 16 residues. Germline CDR1 reads MNHEY; CDR2 reads SVGAGI. Trimming pared 2 bases from V and 2 bases from J, leaving 15 bases between. The chain's CDR3 is CASSYSWQDENTEAFF. DNA for the CDR3: TGTGCCAGCAGTTACAGTTGGCAGGACGAAAACACTGAAGCTTTCTTT.

This clonotype was seen only a few times. This chain joins TRBV4-3 and TRBJ2-1; the match to TRBD2 covers 8 bases. Germline assignment: CDR1 LGHNA and CDR2 YSLEER. CDR3 length equals 15 residues. J lost 4 bases, V lost 1 base, and 3 bases had no gene match. CDR3 coding DNA: TGCGCCAGCAGCCAAGTGGCTAGCGGGTACAATGAGCAGTTCTTC. Translation: CASSQVASGYNEQFF.

This chain links TRBV6-2 or TRBV6-3 with TRBJ2-7; tentative D call: TRBD1 (5 bases). Germline CDR1 and CDR2: MNHEY and SVGEGT. V was trimmed by 7 bases and J by 2 bases, leaving 18 bases between them. This CDR3 comprises 15 residues. The CDR3 DNA is TGTGCCAGCACTAATCTTGGGGCAGGAGCCTACGAGCAGTACTTC. Its translation: CASTNLGAGAYEQYF.

J is TRBJ1-2 and V is TRBV7-2; the match to TRBD1 covers 7 bases. This CDR3 contains 16 residues. Germline CDR1 SGHTA, CDR2 FQGNSA. Trimming cost V 5 bases and J 4 bases; bases outside gene matches: 13. The DNA of the CDR3 is TGTGCCAGCAGCCTCAACAGGGGCGTTTCCCTCTATGGCTACACCTTC. Translated, it gives CASSLNRGVSLYGYTF.

This chain uses TRBV20-1 with TRBJ1-1, with D hard to call. Deletions cut 0 bases from V and 5 bases from J, with 13 bases between. This CDR3 has 14 residues. CDR1 and CDR2 from the germline V gene are DFQATT and SNEGSKA (reference sequence). The CDR3 loop reads CSARDPGIGTEAFF. The CDR3 nucleotides read TGCAGTGCTAGAGATCCGGGGATAGGAACTGAAGCTTTCTTT.

This sequence joins TRBV15 and TRBJ1-2; D not resolved. Germline-derived CDR1 and CDR2 are LNHNV and YYDKDF (reference sequence). The CDR3 totals 12 residues. V lost 2 bases to trimming and J lost 8 bases, with 9 bases between them. The CDR3 nucleotides read TGTGCCACCAGCAGATCTACTTTCGGCTACACCTTC. This encodes CATSRSTFGYTF. Full variable domain (remainder filled in from reference TRBV15 and TRBJ1-2): DAMVIQNPRYQVTQFGKPVTLSCSQTLNHNVMYWYQQKSSQAPKLLFHYYDKDFNNEADTPDNFQSRRPNTSFCFLDIRSPGLGDTAMYLCATSRSTFGYTFGSGTRLTVV.

In its sample, this clonotype was seen a few times. The chain carries TRBV20-1 and TRBJ2-7, with D possibly called TRBD1 or TRBD2 (6 bases each). Trimming took off 5 bases at V and 2 bases at J, with 16 bases between the two ends. This CDR3 is built from 14 residues. Germline V CDR1 and CDR2: DFQATT, SNEGSKA (reference sequence). Written as DNA, the CDR3 is TGCAGTGCTCCATACGGGGGCATCACCTACGAGCAGTACTTC. Translated: CSAPYGGITYEQYF.

This CDR3 reads CSAGRLAGGYEQYF. In nucleotides, the CDR3 is TGCAGTGCGGGTCGCCTAGCGGGAGGTTACGAGCAGTACTTC. The chain uses TRBV20-1 and TRBJ2-7; TRBD2 matches 11 bases. Germline CDR1 DFQATT, CDR2 SNEGSKA (reference sequence). Unmatched junction bases numbered 8, after V lost 6 bases and J lost 4 bases. The CDR3 has 14 amino acids.

This clonotype was found a few times. V gene TRBV28 combines with J gene TRBJ1-2, with D maybe TRBD1 (6 bases). CDR3 length: 15 amino acids. Germline V gene sequence: CDR1 MDHEN, CDR2 SYDVKM. V lost 6 bases to trimming and J lost 2 bases, with 16 bases between them. The CDR3 protein is CASRAQGGENYGYTF. The DNA of the CDR3 is TGTGCCAGCAGAGCACAGGGTGGGGAGAACTATGGCTACACCTTC.